Following are 30 T cell receptor beta chains from one sample sequenced in a study of Graves' ophthalmopathy and Graves' hyperthyroidism. Amplified TCR beta CDR3 regions were obtained using RNA transcripts as template. After a first-round RT-PCR with HTBI primers, a second-round multiplex PCR was run. A single record per CDR3 protein comes from TCRdb applying MiXCR to the multiplex PCR reads. The data contain 740,000 or so distinct CDR3 sequences, 40% of them singletons. What was sequenced was peripheral blood. The source of these receptors is an adult man with Graves' ophthalmopathy.

The V call is TRBV19, the J call TRBJ1-5; 10 nucleotides line up with TRBD1. The CDR3 consists of 15 residues. J was trimmed by 11 bases and V by 4 bases; bases with no gene match: 11. Germline-derived CDR1 and CDR2 are LNHDA and SQIVND (reference sequence). CDR3 DNA sequence: TGTGCCAGTAGTACTACGGGACAGGGGACGGAGACCCAGCATTTT. Amino acid sequence: CASSTTGQGTETQHF.

In this sample, this clonotype turned up once. This chain uses TRBV2 with TRBJ2-5, with 11 nucleotides matching TRBD1. Germline trimming cut 7 bases from V and 5 bases from J; bases unmatched to any gene: 6. This CDR3 is built from 14 residues. Germline V gene lookup returns CDR1 SNHLY and CDR2 FYNNEI. CDR3 in amino acids: CASTGGQGAETQYF. CDR3 coding DNA: TGTGCCAGCACCGGAGGACAGGGGGCGGAGACCCAGTACTTC.

The chain combines TRBV2 with TRBJ1-4; 11 nucleotides agree with TRBD1. Germline values: CDR1 SNHLY, CDR2 FYNNEI. The CDR3 runs 15 residues. V was pared by 6 bases and J by 6 bases, with 6 bases of the junction left unmatched. As DNA, the CDR3 is TGTGCCAGCAGAGACGGACAGGGGGCATATGAAAAACTGTTTTTT. This sequence encodes CASRDGQGAYEKLFF.

This clonotype has more than one count but fewer than ten. The rearrangement uses TRBV7-3 and TRBJ2-3; D is uncertain. The ends were cut back, 1 base at V and 0 bases at J, with 5 bases in the middle. Germline CDR1 reads SGHTA; CDR2 reads FQGTGA. The CDR3 consists of 14 residues. DNA of the CDR3: TGTGCCAGCAGCTTAATGGGTAGCACAGATACGCAGTATTTT. Translated: CASSLMGSTDTQYF.

The chain links TRBV7-2 to TRBJ1-5; tentative D call: TRBD1 (6 bases). The CDR3 spans 16 residues. Germline CDR1 reads SGHTA; CDR2 reads FQGNSA. V lost 1 base, J lost 6 bases, and 16 bases lay in between. In nucleotides, the CDR3 is TGTGCCAGCAGCTTAGAGGCAGGGGTAGTGGGTCAGCCCCAGCATTTT. This sequence encodes CASSLEAGVVGQPQHF.

The chain joins TRBV29-1 to TRBJ2-7; D tentatively reads TRBD1 or TRBD2 (6 bases each). The CDR3 has 15 amino acids. The germline CDR1 and CDR2 sequences are SQVTM and ANQGSEA. Deletions cut 1 base from V and 10 bases from J, with 23 bases between. This CDR3 is CSVEVEAAGHGTQYF. CDR3 nucleotide sequence: TGCAGCGTTGAAGTAGAGGCAGCGGGCCATGGGACACAGTACTTC.

There are many counts of this clonotype. This rearrangement joins TRBV29-1 to TRBJ1-1; D is ambiguous. The V end lost 5 bases, the J end lost 0 bases, and 10 bases lay between the germline ends. CDR1 is SQVTM, CDR2 ANQGSEA, per germline. The CDR3 is 13 residues long. The CDR3 loop is CSVLGRMNTEAFF. In nucleotides, the CDR3 is TGCAGCGTTCTCGGGAGAATGAACACTGAAGCTTTCTTT.

The V call is TRBV7-8, the J call TRBJ2-5, with 8 positions matching TRBD1. The CDR3 has 16 residues. Unmatched junction bases numbered 14, after V lost 6 bases and J lost 5 bases. CDR1 SGHVS and CDR2 FQNEAQ come from the germline V gene. CDR3 amino acids: CASRPNRQGFLETQYF. CDR3 in DNA: TGTGCCAGCAGGCCAAATAGACAGGGGTTTTTGGAGACCCAGTACTTC.

This chain connects TRBV7-9 to TRBJ1-2; D remains ambiguous. The CDR3 contains 15 residues. CDR1 is SEHNR, CDR2 FQNEAQ, per germline (reference sequence). V was trimmed by 1 base and J by 2 bases, leaving 11 bases between them. The CDR3 DNA sequence: TGTGCCAGCAGCTTAGAGGCTTCCGTAAACTATGGCTACACCTTC. Translated, it gives CASSLEASVNYGYTF.

J is TRBJ1-1 and V is TRBV12-3 or TRBV12-4; a possible D gene is TRBD1 (6 bases). The CDR3 contains 14 residues. Trimming took off 5 bases at V and 3 bases at J, with 13 bases between the two ends. Here the CDR3 reads CASSERAGDTEAFF. The CDR3 DNA follows: TGTGCCAGCAGTGAAAGGGCAGGGGACACTGAAGCTTTCTTT.

This rearrangement joins TRBV12-3 or TRBV12-4 to TRBJ2-6; TRBD1 is a possible D gene (5 bases). The V end lost 2 bases, the J end lost 0 bases, and 8 bases lay between the germline ends. The CDR3 has 16 residues. The CDR3 DNA is TGTGCCAGCAGTTTAACAGGTCCCTCTGGGGCCAACGTCCTGACTTTC. It codes for CASSLTGPSGANVLTF.

In this sample, this clonotype turned up many times. The V call is TRBV7-2, the J call TRBJ1-1, with 7 nucleotides matching TRBD1. The CDR3 contains 15 residues. V lost 1 base and J lost 4; bases outside the gene matches: 6. Germline V CDR1 and CDR2: SGHTA, FQGNSA. As DNA, the CDR3 is TGTGCCAGCAGCTTAGGACGACAGGGAGGCACTGAAGCTTTCTTT. Its protein product is CASSLGRQGGTEAFF.

The V and J genes are TRBV15 and TRBJ2-6; the match to TRBD1 covers 9 bases. CDR3 size: 13 residues. After removal of 1 base from V and 18 bases from J, the junction contained 7 bases not matched to a gene. Germline CDR1 is LNHNV and CDR2 is YYDKDF (reference sequence). The CDR3: CATSRGDRVLKTF. CDR3 sequence (DNA): TGTGCCACCAGCAGAGGGGACAGGGTCTTAAAGACTTTC.

This clonotype has just a few counts. The chain couples TRBV20-1 to TRBJ1-1; 8 nucleotides line up with TRBD1. The J segment lost 5 bases and the V segment lost 6 bases, leaving 2 bases of the junction unmatched. Germline CDR1 is DFQATT and CDR2 is SNEGSKA (reference sequence). This CDR3 is 11 amino acids long. CDR3 bases: TGCAGTGCCAGGGGGCGGACTGAAGCTTTCTTT. Its translation: CSARGRTEAFF.

This clonotype was counted between two and nine times. This rearrangement joins TRBV12-3 or TRBV12-4 to TRBJ2-7; 8 positions agree with TRBD1. The CDR3 runs to 14 residues. The junction had 12 bases not matched to a gene; V was cut back by 8 bases and J by 6 bases. This CDR3 is CASRLDRGKLEQYF. For the CDR3, the DNA is TGTGCCAGCCGATTAGACAGGGGTAAACTCGAGCAGTACTTC.

The chain joins TRBV11-2 to TRBJ2-2; TRBD1 matches 7 bases. The CDR3 spans 15 residues. Losses at the gene ends were 3 bases for V and 5 bases for J; bases not matched to a gene: 6. Per the germline V gene, CDR1 is SGHAT and CDR2 is FQNNGV. CDR3 sequence reads: CASSFNRGGTGELFF. The CDR3 nucleotides read TGTGCCAGCAGCTTTAACAGGGGTGGAACCGGGGAGCTGTTTTTT.

Here the CDR3 reads CASSHLGTSGGLGEAQYF. As DNA, the CDR3 is TGTGCCAGCAGCCACCTCGGGACTAGCGGGGGCCTTGGGGAGGCCCAGTACTTC. J is TRBJ2-5 and V is TRBV24-1, with 14 bases that match TRBD2. J gave up 9 bases and V 11 bases, and 22 bases lay outside the gene matches. The germline V gene encodes CDR1 KGHDR and CDR2 SFDVKD. The CDR3 extends over 18 amino acids.

This clonotype was picked up a small number of times. This chain joins TRBV7-2 and TRBJ2-6, with D possibly being TRBD1 (6 bases). The CDR3 runs 17 residues. Germline V lookup: CDR1 SGHTA, CDR2 FQGNSA. V lost 5 bases, J lost 0 bases, and 14 bases lay in between. CDR3 bases: TGTGCCAGCAGCGAGGGGGTACAGGTCTCTGGGGCCAACGTCCTGACTTTC. It translates to CASSEGVQVSGANVLTF.

The chain combines TRBV20-1 with TRBJ1-2; tentatively, D is TRBD1 (5 bases). Germline loops: CDR1 DFQATT, CDR2 SNEGSKA (reference sequence). CDR3 length: 12 amino acids. The ends were cut back, 5 bases at V and 4 bases at J, with 11 bases in the middle. The CDR3, as DNA: TGCAGTGCTCCCGGGGGGGGCTATGGCTACACCTTC. It yields the protein CSAPGGGYGYTF.

This clonotype was found many times. The chain carries TRBV15 and TRBJ1-3, with TRBD1 identical over 7 bases. Germline V CDR1 and CDR2: LNHNV, YYDKDF (reference sequence). The J segment lost 2 bases and the V segment lost 2 bases, leaving 6 bases of the junction unmatched. This CDR3 spans 16 amino acids. CDR3 nucleotides: TGTGCCACCAGCAGAACAGGGGAGCCGACTGGAAACACCATATATTTT. Translated, it gives CATSRTGEPTGNTIYF.

This clonotype was detected many times. The chain couples TRBV7-9 to TRBJ2-7; TRBD1 aligns across 7 bases. V lost 5 bases, J lost 2 bases, and 3 bases stayed unmatched. The CDR3 covers 13 residues. CDR1 and CDR2 (germline): SEHNR, FQNEAQ (reference sequence). CDR3 loop: CASSLQGTYEQYF. The CDR3 nucleotides read TGTGCCAGCAGCCTACAGGGGACCTACGAGCAGTACTTC.

This clonotype was recorded a few times. The rearrangement links TRBV12-3 or TRBV12-4 to TRBJ2-7; a weak D match, TRBD1 (6 bases). The V and J ends lost 8 bases and 1 base respectively, with 12 bases between them. CDR3 length: 13 residues. The CDR3 coding sequence is TGTGCCAGCCAACAGGGATATTCCTACGAGCAGTACTTC. Translation gives CASQQGYSYEQYF.

This clonotype was seen ten or more times. J is TRBJ2-2 and V is TRBV25-1, with a tentative D call TRBD1 (6 bases). The CDR3 contains 15 residues. Germline CDR1 and CDR2: MGHDK and SYGVNS. The germline V and J ends were trimmed by 6 bases and 3 bases, with 14 bases remaining between them. The CDR3 DNA reads TGTGCCAGCAGCTTGGCCGGGACATACACCGGGGAGCTGTTTTTT. Its protein product is CASSLAGTYTGELFF.

This sequence joins TRBV12-3 or TRBV12-4 and TRBJ1-4; a weak D match, TRBD1 (6 bases). The germline V and J ends were trimmed by 4 bases and 4 bases, with 10 bases remaining between them. This CDR3 has 14 amino acids. This CDR3 reads CASSSQGINEKLFF. The CDR3 DNA sequence: TGTGCCAGCAGTTCACAGGGTATTAATGAAAAACTGTTTTTT.

At least ten counts were recorded for this clonotype. This chain connects TRBV7-9 to TRBJ1-2; no firm D call. The CDR3 length is 15 residues. Per the germline V gene, CDR1 is SEHNR and CDR2 is FQNEAQ (reference sequence). Between the trimmed V and J ends, which lost 1 base and 2 bases, there was a span of 11 bases. The CDR3 sequence is CASSLVQAGNYGYTF. DNA for the CDR3: TGTGCCAGCAGCTTAGTTCAGGCAGGAAACTATGGCTACACCTTC.

The table lists this clonotype with many counts. The chain is built from TRBV12-3 or TRBV12-4 and TRBJ1-1; 11 nucleotides match TRBD1. The CDR3 extends over 12 amino acids. V lost 4 bases to trimming and J lost 9 bases; unmatched junction nucleotides: 1. CDR3 residues: CASSSDRGQAFF. CDR3 sequence (DNA): TGTGCCAGCAGTTCGGACAGGGGGCAAGCTTTCTTT.

This chain uses TRBV2 with TRBJ2-7; D is ambiguous. Per the germline V gene, CDR1 is SNHLY and CDR2 is FYNNEI. Trimming left V 5 bases short and J 1 base short, with 9 bases between. The CDR3 is 13 amino acids. The CDR3 DNA is TGTGCCAGCAGTTGGATCGGTTCCTACGAGCAGTACTTC. Protein: CASSWIGSYEQYF.

This clonotype was observed a handful of times. V and J are TRBV10-3 and TRBJ2-2, with 7 positions matching TRBD1. V was pared by 10 bases and J by 6 bases, with 5 bases of the junction left unmatched. CDR1 and CDR2 from the germline V gene are ENHRY and SYGVKD. The CDR3 extends over 12 amino acids. The DNA of the CDR3 is TGTGCCAGCAACAGGGGATCCGGGGAGCTGTTTTTT. As protein: CASNRGSGELFF.

The V call is TRBV25-1, the J call TRBJ2-2, with TRBD2 as a possible D gene (6 bases). The CDR3 covers 16 residues. Trimming cost V 6 bases and J 6 bases, with 20 bases left between them. Germline V gene data show CDR1 as MGHDK and CDR2 as SYGVNS. In DNA form, the CDR3 reads TGTGCCAGCAGCTCTTCCCCACGGGAGTTGGCCGGGGAGCTGTTTTTT. It translates to CASSSSPRELAGELFF.

This clonotype has a count of ten or more. This chain connects TRBV10-3 to TRBJ1-2; D call uncertain. The length of the CDR3 is 15 residues. Trimming shortened V by 2 bases and J by 8 bases, and 18 bases separated the two germline ends. Germline V gene lookup returns CDR1 ENHRY and CDR2 SYGVKD. The CDR3 DNA follows: TGTGCCATCAGTGAGAGGCTTGGACCTCCGGGGGGCTACACCTTC. Protein: CAISERLGPPGGYTF.